The 10 T cell receptor beta chains in this list originate from one sample, sequenced in a study of T cell responses to AZD1222 COVID-19 vaccine. Clones were read by immunoSEQ multiplex PCR, and TCRdb kept only the in-frame ones, dropping some. Across about 140,000 clones, the top ten clones capture 2.2% of the sample. Sequencing was performed on peripheral blood. These receptors were obtained from an adult in good health.

The rearrangement joins TRBV11-1 to TRBJ1-1; D unclear. Trimming pared 1 base from V and 2 bases from J, leaving 8 bases between. The CDR3 length is 14 residues. Germline V gene data show CDR1 as SGHAT and CDR2 as FQDESV (reference sequence). This chain's CDR3 is CASSLGLVNTEAFF. CDR3 DNA sequence: TGTGCCAGCAGCTTAGGTCTCGTAAACACTGAAGCTTTCTTT.

The rearrangement links TRBV5-6 to TRBJ2-7; perhaps TRBD1 as D (6 bases). The CDR3 is made up of 12 amino acids. Germline V CDR1 and CDR2: SGHDT, YYEEEE. Deletions cut 2 bases from V and 4 bases from J, with 7 bases between. As DNA, the CDR3 is TGTGCCAGCAGCTTACAGGGTTACGAGCAGTACTTC. It specifies CASSLQGYEQYF.

The V gene is TRBV6-6, the J gene TRBJ1-2; D possibly corresponds to TRBD1 (5 bases). The CDR3 is made up of 15 amino acids. Trimming pared 4 bases from V and 8 bases from J, leaving 20 bases between. Looked up from germline, CDR1 is MNHNY and CDR2 is SVGAGI (reference sequence). The CDR3: CASSLVGTEREGYTF. The CDR3 DNA follows: TGTGCCAGCAGTTTAGTCGGGACCGAGCGGGAGGGCTACACCTTC.

CDR3 sequence: CASSEDSDTEAFF. The CDR3 region has the DNA TGTGCCAGTAGTGAGGACAGTGACACTGAAGCTTTCTTT. V usage is TRBV19 and J usage is TRBJ1-1, with a tentative D call TRBD1 (6 bases). The CDR3 has 13 residues. Trimming cost V 5 bases and J 3 bases, with 10 bases left between them. Germline CDR1 is LNHDA and CDR2 is SQIVND (reference sequence).

This sequence joins TRBV14 and TRBJ2-1; possibly TRBD1 for D (5 bases). V was clipped by 6 bases and J by 8 bases, with 14 bases between them. The germline V gene encodes CDR1 SGHDN and CDR2 FVKESK. This CDR3 contains 13 residues. In nucleotides, the CDR3 is TGTGCCAGCAGTTCGGAACCAGGGTATGAGCAGTTCTTC. Its protein is CASSSEPGYEQFF. Variable domain in full (rest from reference TRBV14 and TRBJ2-1): EAGVTQFPSHSVIEKGQTVTLRCDPISGHDNLYWYRRVMGKEIKFLLHFVKESKQDESGMPNNRFLAERTGGTYSTLKVQPAELEDSGVYFCASSSEPGYEQFFGPGTRLTVL.

The V gene is TRBV27, the J gene TRBJ1-2; the D is unclear. Germline CDR1 reads MNHEY; CDR2 reads SMNVEV (reference sequence). Trimming removed 1 base at V and 7 bases at J, with 19 bases between. The CDR3 is made up of 16 amino acids. The DNA of the CDR3 is TGTGCCAGCAGTTTATATCCGCCGGGTATTAGGGTTGGCTACACCTTC. Residues: CASSLYPPGIRVGYTF.

The chain recombines TRBV7-2 with TRBJ2-5, with 11 bases that match TRBD2. Germline V gene lookup returns CDR1 SGHTA and CDR2 FQGNSA. With V trimmed by 4 bases and J by 6 bases, 7 bases remained unmatched. This CDR3 is built from 15 residues. DNA of the CDR3: TGTGCCAGCAGCTCAAGTAGCGGGGGGGCTAAGACCCAGTACTTC. This sequence encodes CASSSSSGGAKTQYF.

This rearrangement joins TRBV5-1 to TRBJ1-3; maybe TRBD1 (5 bases). Germline V gene lookup returns CDR1 SGHRS and CDR2 YFSETQ. With 0 bases removed from V and 1 base from J, the gap between germline ends came to 11 bases. CDR3 length equals 16 residues. CDR3: CASSLAPGTSGNTIYF. The CDR3, as DNA: TGCGCCAGCAGCTTGGCCCCAGGGACGTCTGGAAACACCATATATTTT.

The gene calls are TRBV5-5 and TRBJ1-6; D unresolved. This CDR3 has 15 amino acids. Germline CDR1 and CDR2: SGHKS and YYEKEE (reference sequence). Trimming removed 1 base at V and 0 bases at J, with 5 bases between. CDR3 residues: CASSLLHSYNSPLHF. The CDR3 region has the DNA TGTGCCAGCAGCTTGCTACACTCCTATAATTCACCCCTCCACTTT. Drawing the rest from reference TRBV5-5 and TRBJ1-6, the complete variable domain is DAGVTQSPTHLIKTRGQQVTLRCSPISGHKSVSWYQQVLGQGPQFIFQYYEKEERGRGNFPDRFSARQFPNYSSELNVNALLLGDSALYLCASSLLHSYNSPLHFGNGTRLTVT.

The chain couples TRBV30 to TRBJ1-2; D not certain. V was shortened by 4 bases and J by 6 bases, with 21 bases between the two germline ends. CDR1 and CDR2 from the germline V gene are GTSNPN and SVGIG (reference sequence). The CDR3 totals 15 residues. The CDR3 loop reads CAWTPGPERVDGYTF. The CDR3 DNA is TGTGCCTGGACCCCGGGTCCCGAGAGGGTCGATGGCTACACCTTC.